The rows below give T cell receptor beta chains drawn from one sample of a study of shared clonotypes between healthy human individuals. Sequencing used immunoSEQ multiplex PCR; TCRdb keeps in-frame clones, though not all of them. The profile shows about 680,000 clones, around 78% of them singletons. Material for sequencing was memory CD4+ T cells sorted from blood. These receptors were taken from a woman under 40 in good health. Both conserved end residues are part of each CDR3. D genes are given only for firm matches. Clone size is not always given. Where it is, it says once, few, many or a class for expanded clones.

clone_size: few; j_call: TRBJ2-7; v_call: TRBV28; d_call: -; cdr3_aa: CASRPGSYAGSYEQYF; cdr3_nt: TGTGCCAGCAGGCCGGGGTCCTACGCAGGCTCCTACGAGCAGTACTTC
clone_size: once; j_call: TRBJ2-1; v_call: TRBV5-4; d_call: -; cdr3_aa: CASSLSSSIYNEQFF; cdr3_nt: TGTGCCAGCAGCTTGTCCAGTTCGATCTACAATGAGCAGTTCTTC
clone_size: -; j_call: TRBJ2-7; v_call: TRBV7-8; d_call: -; cdr3_aa: CASSLLKRSSYEQYF; cdr3_nt: TGTGCCAGCAGCTTGTTGAAAAGATCTTCCTACGAGCAGTACTTC
clone_size: -; j_call: TRBJ1-5; v_call: TRBV19; d_call: -; cdr3_aa: CASSIDSAGAQPQHF; cdr3_nt: TGTGCCAGTAGTATAGATTCGGCGGGGGCTCAGCCCCAGCATTTT
clone_size: once; j_call: TRBJ1-1; v_call: TRBV2; d_call: -; cdr3_aa: CASSWAGRETEAFF; cdr3_nt: TGTGCCAGCAGCTGGGCCGGGAGGGAAACTGAAGCTTTCTTT
clone_size: -; j_call: TRBJ1-2; v_call: TRBV5-4; d_call: TRBD1; cdr3_aa: CASSGRTGADRWGYTF; cdr3_nt: TGTGCCAGCAGCGGGAGGACAGGGGCAGACCGCTGGGGCTACACCTTC
clone_size: -; j_call: TRBJ1-1; v_call: TRBV27; d_call: -; cdr3_aa: CASSLKGGLEAFF; cdr3_nt: TGTGCCAGCAGTTTAAAGGGCGGCCTTGAAGCTTTCTTT
clone_size: -; j_call: TRBJ2-7; v_call: TRBV11-2; d_call: TRBD1; cdr3_aa: CASRKGGQGKTYEQYF; cdr3_nt: TGTGCCAGCAGGAAAGGAGGACAGGGAAAAACCTACGAGCAGTACTTC
clone_size: -; j_call: TRBJ2-2; v_call: TRBV28; d_call: -; cdr3_aa: CASSFRYTGELFF; cdr3_nt: TGTGCCAGCAGTTTCCGGTACACCGGGGAGCTGTTTTTT
clone_size: -; j_call: TRBJ1-1; v_call: TRBV27; d_call: -; cdr3_aa: CASSLTGNTEAFF; cdr3_nt: TGTGCCAGCAGTCTCACAGGTAACACTGAAGCTTTCTTT
clone_size: once; j_call: TRBJ2-3; v_call: TRBV4-1; d_call: TRBD2; cdr3_aa: CASSRTRADTQYF; cdr3_nt: TGCGCCAGCAGCCGGACTAGGGCAGATACGCAGTATTTT
clone_size: -; j_call: TRBJ2-7; v_call: TRBV6-4; d_call: TRBD1; cdr3_aa: CASSSPGTGGAEQYF; cdr3_nt: TGTGCCAGCAGCTCACCCGGGACAGGGGGCGCCGAGCAGTACTTC
clone_size: many; j_call: TRBJ1-2; v_call: TRBV6-1; d_call: TRBD1; cdr3_aa: CASSEAGTGSYYGYTF; cdr3_nt: TGTGCCAGCAGTGAAGCCGGGACAGGGAGTTACTATGGCTACACCTTC
clone_size: few; j_call: TRBJ1-2; v_call: TRBV6-6; d_call: -; cdr3_aa: CASSYRQRNYGYTF; cdr3_nt: TGTGCCAGCAGTTACCGGCAGCGGAACTATGGCTACACCTTC
clone_size: -; j_call: TRBJ1-1; v_call: TRBV29-1; d_call: -; cdr3_aa: CSVEEGGGAEAFF; cdr3_nt: TGCAGCGTTGAAGAGGGGGGCGGGGCTGAAGCTTTCTTT
clone_size: -; j_call: TRBJ1-2; v_call: TRBV7-9; d_call: -; cdr3_aa: CASSLDRYGYTF; cdr3_nt: TGTGCCAGCAGCTTAGATCGTTATGGCTACACCTTC
clone_size: -; j_call: TRBJ1-1; v_call: TRBV25-1; d_call: -; cdr3_aa: CASRISGDTEAFF; cdr3_nt: TGTGCCAGCAGGATATCCGGCGACACTGAAGCTTTCTTT
clone_size: once; j_call: TRBJ2-3; v_call: TRBV5-1; d_call: TRBD2; cdr3_aa: CASSKTGLAADTQYF; cdr3_nt: TGCGCCAGCAGCAAAACGGGACTAGCTGCAGATACGCAGTATTTT
clone_size: -; j_call: TRBJ1-2; v_call: TRBV28; d_call: -; cdr3_aa: CASSFKVRDGYTF; cdr3_nt: TGTGCCAGCAGCTTCAAGGTGCGTGATGGCTACACCTTC
clone_size: few; j_call: TRBJ2-1; v_call: TRBV28; d_call: -; cdr3_aa: CASRDTSTEQFF; cdr3_nt: TGTGCCAGCAGGGACACCAGTACCGAGCAGTTCTTC
clone_size: many; j_call: TRBJ2-1; v_call: TRBV5-1; d_call: TRBD2; cdr3_aa: CASSLTLGLAGNNEQFF; cdr3_nt: TGCGCCAGCAGCTTGACCCTTGGACTAGCGGGGAACAATGAGCAGTTCTTC
clone_size: -; j_call: TRBJ2-6; v_call: TRBV11-3; d_call: -; cdr3_aa: CASSPGQVHSGANVLTF; cdr3_nt: TGTGCCAGCAGCCCCGGACAAGTCCACTCTGGGGCCAACGTCCTGACTTTC
clone_size: -; j_call: TRBJ1-2; v_call: TRBV4-1; d_call: TRBD1; cdr3_aa: CASSQDGQVYGYTF; cdr3_nt: TGCGCCAGCAGCCAAGACGGACAGGTATATGGCTACACCTTC
clone_size: -; j_call: TRBJ2-5; v_call: TRBV5-1; d_call: -; cdr3_aa: CASSLPGFTQYF; cdr3_nt: TGCGCCAGCAGCTTGCCGGGTTTCACCCAGTACTTC